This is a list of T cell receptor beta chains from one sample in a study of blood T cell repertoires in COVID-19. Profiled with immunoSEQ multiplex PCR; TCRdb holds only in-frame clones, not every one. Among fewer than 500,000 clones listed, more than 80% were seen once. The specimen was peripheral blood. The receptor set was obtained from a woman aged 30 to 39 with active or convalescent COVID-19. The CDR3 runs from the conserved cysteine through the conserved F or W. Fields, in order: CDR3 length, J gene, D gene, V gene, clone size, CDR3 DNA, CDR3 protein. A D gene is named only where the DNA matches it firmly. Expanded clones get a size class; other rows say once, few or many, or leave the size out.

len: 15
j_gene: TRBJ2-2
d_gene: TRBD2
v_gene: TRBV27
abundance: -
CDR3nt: TGTGCCAGCAGTTTGAGCGGGGCGAACACCGGGGAGCTGTTTTTT
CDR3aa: CASSLSGANTGELFF

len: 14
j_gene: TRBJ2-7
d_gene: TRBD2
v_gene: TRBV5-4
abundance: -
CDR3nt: TGTGCCAGCAGCATCGGGACTAGCGGCTACGAGCAGTACTTC
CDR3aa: CASSIGTSGYEQYF

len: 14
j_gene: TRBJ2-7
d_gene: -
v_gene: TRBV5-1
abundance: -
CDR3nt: TGCGCCAGCAGCAGGGAGTATGCCTCCTACGAGCAGTACTTC
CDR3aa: CASSREYASYEQYF

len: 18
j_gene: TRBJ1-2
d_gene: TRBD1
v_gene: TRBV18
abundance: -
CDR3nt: TGTGCCAGCTCACCGTTAATGGACAGGGTACGAGCTAACTATGGCTACACCTTC
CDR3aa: CASSPLMDRVRANYGYTF

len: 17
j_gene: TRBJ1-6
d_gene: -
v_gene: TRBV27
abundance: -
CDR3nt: TGTGCCAGCAGTTCCGGGACATTGAGCTCCTATAATTCACCCCTCCACTTT
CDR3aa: CASSSGTLSSYNSPLHF

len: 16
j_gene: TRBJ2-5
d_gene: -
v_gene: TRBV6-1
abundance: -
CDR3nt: TGTGCCAGCAGTGAAGCGTTGACAGTGATATGGCAGACCCAGTACTTC
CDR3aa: CASSEALTVIWQTQYF

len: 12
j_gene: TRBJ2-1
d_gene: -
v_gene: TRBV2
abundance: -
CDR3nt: TGTGCCAGCAGGGCCTTGCAGGGAGAGCAGTTCTTC
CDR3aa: CASRALQGEQFF

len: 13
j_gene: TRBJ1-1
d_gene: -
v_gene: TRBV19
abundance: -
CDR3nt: TGTGCCAGTAGTGCCTCCGGGACAATAAAAGCTTTCTTT
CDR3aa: CASSASGTIKAFF

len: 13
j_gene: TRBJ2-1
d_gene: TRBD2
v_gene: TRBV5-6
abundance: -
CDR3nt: TGTGCCAGCAGCCCTGGACTAGCGGTTGAGCAGTTCTTC
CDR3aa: CASSPGLAVEQFF

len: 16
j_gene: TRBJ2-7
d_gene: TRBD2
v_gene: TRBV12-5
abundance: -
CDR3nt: TGTGCTAGTGGTTTGCCCGGGACTAGCGGTATCTACGAGCAGTACTTC
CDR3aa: CASGLPGTSGIYEQYF

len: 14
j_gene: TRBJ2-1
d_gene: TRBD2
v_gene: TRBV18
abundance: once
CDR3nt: TGTGCCAGCTCACTTGGACTAGCCAACTATGAGCAGTTCTTC
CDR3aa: CASSLGLANYEQFF

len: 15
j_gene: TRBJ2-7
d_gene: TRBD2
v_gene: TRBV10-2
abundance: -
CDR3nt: TGCGCCAGCAGTGCACTAGCGGGAGTCCCGGGCGAGCAGTACTTC
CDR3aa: CASSALAGVPGEQYF

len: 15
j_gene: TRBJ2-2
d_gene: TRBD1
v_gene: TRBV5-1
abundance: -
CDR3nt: TGCGCCAGCAGCTTCCAGACAGGGGGGACCGGGGAGCTGTTTTTT
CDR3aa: CASSFQTGGTGELFF

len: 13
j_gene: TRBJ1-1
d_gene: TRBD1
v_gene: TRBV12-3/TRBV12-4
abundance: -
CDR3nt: TGTGCCAGCAGTTTACAGGGGGTTACTGAAGCTTTCTTT
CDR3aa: CASSLQGVTEAFF

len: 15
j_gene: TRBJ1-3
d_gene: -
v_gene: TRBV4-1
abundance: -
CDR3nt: TGCGCCAGCAGCCAAGATCGTTCAGCGGGAAACACCATATATTTT
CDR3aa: CASSQDRSAGNTIYF

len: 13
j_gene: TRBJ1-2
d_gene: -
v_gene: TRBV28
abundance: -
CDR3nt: TGTGCCAGCACCCACGGGAGTAACTATGGCTACACCTTC
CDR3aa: CASTHGSNYGYTF

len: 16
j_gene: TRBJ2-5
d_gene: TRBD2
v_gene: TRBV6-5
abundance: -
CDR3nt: TGTGCCAGCAGTTACCGGACTAGCGGGATTCAAGAGACCCAGTACTTC
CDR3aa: CASSYRTSGIQETQYF

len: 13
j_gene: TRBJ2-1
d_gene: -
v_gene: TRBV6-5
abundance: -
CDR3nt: TGTGCCAGCAGAGGAATATCCGGGAATGAGCAGTTCTTC
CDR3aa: CASRGISGNEQFF

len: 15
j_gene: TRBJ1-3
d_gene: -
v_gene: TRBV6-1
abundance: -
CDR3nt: TGTGCCAGCAGTGATCACAGGGACTCTGGAAACACCATATATTTT
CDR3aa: CASSDHRDSGNTIYF

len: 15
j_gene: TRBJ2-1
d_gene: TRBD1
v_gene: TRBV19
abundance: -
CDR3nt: TGTGCCAGTAGTAGAGGACAGGGGTCCGACAATGAGCAGTTCTTC
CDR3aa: CASSRGQGSDNEQFF

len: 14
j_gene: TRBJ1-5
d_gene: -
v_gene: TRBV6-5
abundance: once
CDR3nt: TGTGCCAGCACTCTGGAGGGAGTCGGGCAGCCCCAGCATTTT
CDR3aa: CASTLEGVGQPQHF

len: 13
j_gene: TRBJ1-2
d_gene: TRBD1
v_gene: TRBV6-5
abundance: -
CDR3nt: TGTGCCAGCAGGTGGACAGGGGGTTATGGCTACACCTTC
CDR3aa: CASRWTGGYGYTF

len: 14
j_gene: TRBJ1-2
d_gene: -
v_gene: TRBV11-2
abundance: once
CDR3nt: TGTGCCAGCAGCGACAGCCTTTTAAACTATGGCTACACCTTC
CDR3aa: CASSDSLLNYGYTF

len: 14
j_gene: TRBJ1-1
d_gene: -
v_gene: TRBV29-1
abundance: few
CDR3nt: TGCAGCGTTGGCCCAGGGGACGGTCGGACTGAAGCTTTCTTT
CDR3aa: CSVGPGDGRTEAFF

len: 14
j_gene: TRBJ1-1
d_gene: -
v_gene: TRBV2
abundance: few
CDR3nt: TGTGCCAGCAGTGAGGGGGGATTCTCGACTGAAGCTTTCTTT
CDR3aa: CASSEGGFSTEAFF

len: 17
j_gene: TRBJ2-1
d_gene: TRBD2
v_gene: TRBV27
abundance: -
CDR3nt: TGTGCCAGCAGTTTATTGGGCGGGAGAAGGTCCTACAATGAGCAGTTCTTC
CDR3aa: CASSLLGGRRSYNEQFF

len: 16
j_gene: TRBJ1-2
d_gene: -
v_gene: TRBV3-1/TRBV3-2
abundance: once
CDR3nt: TGTGCCAGCAGCCGGGGCCTGGACAGCATGGTAGCTGGCTACACCTTC
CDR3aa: CASSRGLDSMVAGYTF

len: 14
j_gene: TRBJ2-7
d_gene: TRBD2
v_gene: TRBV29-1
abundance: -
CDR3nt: TGCAGCGTCCAGACTAGCGGGAGTACTTACGAGCAGTACTTC
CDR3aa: CSVQTSGSTYEQYF

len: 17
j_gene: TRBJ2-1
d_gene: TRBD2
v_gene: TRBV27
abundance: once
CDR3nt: TGTGCCAGCAGTTTATGGACTAGCGGGGCTATCTACAATGAGCAGTTCTTC
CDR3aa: CASSLWTSGAIYNEQFF

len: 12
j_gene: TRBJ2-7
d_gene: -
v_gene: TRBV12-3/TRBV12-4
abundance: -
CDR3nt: TGTGCCAGCAGGGGACTCAGGGGGGAGCAGTACTTC
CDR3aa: CASRGLRGEQYF

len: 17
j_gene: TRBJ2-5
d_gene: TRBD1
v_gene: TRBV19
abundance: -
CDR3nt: TGTGCCAGTAGTCTCCGCCGGGACAGGGGTCCCCAAGAGACCCAGTACTTC
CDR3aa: CASSLRRDRGPQETQYF

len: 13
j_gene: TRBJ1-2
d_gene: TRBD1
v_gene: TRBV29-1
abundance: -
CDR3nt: TGCAGCGTTCGGGACAGGGCAAACTATGGCTACACCTTC
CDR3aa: CSVRDRANYGYTF

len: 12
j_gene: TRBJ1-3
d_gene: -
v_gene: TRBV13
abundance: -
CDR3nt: TGTGCCTCCAGTAGGGGTGGAAACACCATATATTTT
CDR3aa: CASSRGGNTIYF

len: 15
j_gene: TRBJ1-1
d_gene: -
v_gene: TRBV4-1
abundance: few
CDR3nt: TGCGCCAGCAGCGATCGGGACTCACCGGACACTGAAGCTTTCTTT
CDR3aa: CASSDRDSPDTEAFF

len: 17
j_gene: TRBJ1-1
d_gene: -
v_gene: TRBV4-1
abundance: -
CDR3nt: TGCGCCAGCAGCCAAGAAGGGGTGGGGCTAGGTAACACTGAAGCTTTCTTT
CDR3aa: CASSQEGVGLGNTEAFF

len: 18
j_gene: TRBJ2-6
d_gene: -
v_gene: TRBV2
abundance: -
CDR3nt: TGTGCCAGCAGTAAAGGAGGGATACTAGTCTCTGGGGCCAACGTCCTGACTTTC
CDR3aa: CASSKGGILVSGANVLTF

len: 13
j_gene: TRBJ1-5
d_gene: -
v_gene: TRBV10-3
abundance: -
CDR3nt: TGTGCCATCAGTGACAGTTACAATCAGCCCCAGCATTTT
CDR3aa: CAISDSYNQPQHF

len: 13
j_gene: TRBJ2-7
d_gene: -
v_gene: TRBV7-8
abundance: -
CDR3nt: TGTGCCAGCAGCGTGGGCGACTCCTACGAGCAGTACTTC
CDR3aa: CASSVGDSYEQYF

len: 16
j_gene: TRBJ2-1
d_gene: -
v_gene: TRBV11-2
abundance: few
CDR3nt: TGTGCCAGCAGCTTAGAGAGGATTGCTTCCTACAATGAGCAGTTCTTC
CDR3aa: CASSLERIASYNEQFF

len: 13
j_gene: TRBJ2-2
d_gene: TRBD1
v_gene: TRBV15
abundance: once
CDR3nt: TGTGCCACCAGCGTAGGGGGCATCGGGGAGCTGTTTTTT
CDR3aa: CATSVGGIGELFF